These T cell receptor beta chains were read from a single sample in a study of identical twins. MiXCR was run by TCRdb on the 5' RACE reads, yielding one entry per CDR3 protein. The repertoire includes 550,000 to 700,000 distinct CDR3 sequences, more than 9% of them detected once, and 2.5% to 3% sits in the top ten. These data are also associated with another study on yellow fever vaccine responses in identical twins.

Sequenced: PBMCs. These receptors were collected from a woman in her late teens or twenties in good health. The CDR3 runs from the conserved cysteine through the conserved F or W. Fields, in order: CDR3 protein, CDR3 DNA, D gene, CDR3 length, clone size, J gene, V gene. D genes are given only for firm matches. Clone size is shown for a subset of rows, as once, few, many or a class of expanded clone.

CASRVGEVNTGELFF TGTGCCAGCAGAGTCGGGGAAGTGAACACCGGGGAGCTGTTTTTT . 15 few TRBJ2-2 TRBV7-2
CATSEGVRLYEQYF TGTGCCACCAGTGAGGGAGTACGACTCTACGAGCAGTACTTC . 14 . TRBJ2-7 TRBV24-1
CASSDPATQSIDTQYF TGTGCCAGCAGTGACCCGGCGACCCAATCCATCGATACGCAGTATTTT . 16 few TRBJ2-3 TRBV25-1
CASRGIAGNEQFF TGCGCCAGCAGAGGGATAGCGGGGAATGAGCAGTTCTTC TRBD2 13 . TRBJ2-1 TRBV5-1
CASSRDRGQADTQYF TGTGCCAGCTCACGGGACAGGGGGCAGGCAGATACGCAGTATTTT TRBD1 15 many TRBJ2-3 TRBV18
CASSYSTVNEQFF TGTGCCAGCAGTTACTCGACGGTGAATGAGCAGTTCTTC . 13 many TRBJ2-1 TRBV6-2/TRBV6-3
CASSLGGGSGELFF TGTGCCAGCAGCTTAGGCGGGGGATCCGGGGAGCTGTTTTTT TRBD2 14 many TRBJ2-2 TRBV7-9
CASSLPPRAGTDTDTQYF TGTGCCAGCAGTTTACCACCACGGGCCGGGACAGACACAGATACGCAGTATTTT TRBD1 18 few TRBJ2-3 TRBV27
CASGLPGGETQYF TGTGCTAGTGGTTTACCAGGGGGGGAGACCCAGTACTTC . 13 once TRBJ2-5 TRBV12-5
CSARDLRRSGSSYNEQFF TGCAGTGCTAGAGACCTCAGAAGGAGCGGAAGCTCCTACAATGAGCAGTTCTTC . 18 . TRBJ2-1 TRBV20-1
CSVGSSGRAGETQYF TGCAGCGTTGGGTCGAGCGGGAGGGCCGGGGAGACCCAGTACTTC TRBD2 15 few TRBJ2-5 TRBV29-1
CSARRTGGGAEQYF TGCAGTGCAAGAAGGACAGGGGGTGGGGCCGAGCAGTACTTC TRBD1 14 . TRBJ2-7 TRBV20-1
CSASRPTGDSTDTQYF TGCAGTGCGAGCCGCCCTACAGGGGATAGCACAGATACGCAGTATTTT TRBD1 16 few TRBJ2-3 TRBV20-1
CASSLFERQLLYEQYF TGCGCCAGCAGCTTGTTTGAGAGACAGCTCCTCTACGAGCAGTACTTC . 16 many TRBJ2-7 TRBV5-1
CASSHRGGLHEQYF TGTGCCAGCAGCCACAGGGGGGGCCTACACGAGCAGTACTTC . 14 . TRBJ2-7 TRBV6-1
CSVERQPLQVVGKTQYF TGCAGCGTTGAGCGACAGCCTCTCCAGGTGGTCGGAAAGACCCAGTACTTC . 17 . TRBJ2-5 TRBV29-1
CASRKAGTGGLRETQYF TGTGCCAGCAGAAAAGCCGGGACAGGGGGTTTAAGGGAGACCCAGTACTTC TRBD1 17 few TRBJ2-5 TRBV28
CASSYRTGTSGYEQYF TGTGCCAGCAGTTACCGCACCGGGACTAGCGGCTACGAGCAGTACTTC TRBD2 16 few TRBJ2-7 TRBV6-5
CASSSSSGRVSDEQFF TGTGCCAGCAGTTCTTCTAGCGGGAGGGTCAGCGATGAGCAGTTCTTC TRBD2 16 many TRBJ2-1 TRBV6-5
CASSPLLAPNTGELFF TGTGCCAGCTCACCCCTACTAGCGCCAAACACCGGGGAGCTGTTTTTT TRBD2 16 few TRBJ2-2 TRBV18
CASSKEGEQGAVETQYF TGTGCCAGCAGCAAAGAAGGCGAACAGGGGGCCGTGGAGACCCAGTACTTC . 17 . TRBJ2-5 TRBV21-1
CSVLGLAGAIEQFF TGCAGCGTTCTAGGACTAGCGGGAGCGATTGAGCAGTTCTTC TRBD2 14 . TRBJ2-1 TRBV29-1
CASSQEPGQGGQPQHF TGTGCCAGCAGCCAAGAACCGGGACAGGGGGGCCAGCCCCAGCATTTT TRBD1 16 many TRBJ1-5 TRBV4-2
CASSVVLGTSGRNEQFF TGTGCCAGCAGCGTAGTTCTGGGGACTAGCGGGAGGAATGAGCAGTTCTTC TRBD2 17 few TRBJ2-1 TRBV9
CSARNREGPYNEQFF TGCAGTGCTAGAAACCGGGAGGGCCCCTACAATGAGCAGTTCTTC TRBD2 15 many TRBJ2-1 TRBV20-1
CASSPGRAGGFETQYF TGTGCCAGCAGCCCCGGCCGGGCGGGGGGGTTTGAGACCCAGTACTTC TRBD2 16 . TRBJ2-5 TRBV7-8
CASSLSTSGRDEQFF TGTGCCAGCAGCTTATCGACTAGCGGGAGAGATGAGCAGTTCTTC TRBD2 15 many TRBJ2-1 TRBV7-9
CASSGTGWPGELFF TGTGCCAGCAGCGGGACAGGGTGGCCCGGGGAGCTGTTTTTT TRBD1 14 . TRBJ2-2 TRBV9
CATSANGRGDSGANVLTF TGTGCCACCAGTGCGAACGGGAGGGGGGACTCTGGGGCCAACGTCCTGACTTTC TRBD2 18 . TRBJ2-6 TRBV24-1
CASSLLAAENTGELFF TGTGCCAGCAGTTTACTAGCCGCTGAGAACACCGGGGAGCTGTTTTTT . 16 few TRBJ2-2 TRBV27
CASSEMGPGELFF TGTGCCAGCAGTGAAATGGGCCCCGGGGAGCTGTTTTTT . 13 few TRBJ2-2 TRBV6-1
CSVMDGTYNEQFF TGCAGCGTGATGGACGGTACCTACAATGAGCAGTTCTTC . 13 . TRBJ2-1 TRBV29-1
CSARPGLVRETQYF TGCAGTGCTAGACCGGGACTAGTTCGGGAGACCCAGTACTTC TRBD2 14 few TRBJ2-5 TRBV20-1
CATSDAGTAYNEQFF TGTGCCACCAGTGACGCCGGGACAGCCTACAATGAGCAGTTCTTC TRBD1 15 few TRBJ2-1 TRBV24-1
CASSPSGTQALNTGELFF TGTGCCAGCAGTCCATCAGGCACTCAGGCCCTGAACACCGGGGAGCTGTTTTTT . 18 . TRBJ2-2 TRBV28
CASSLMTGAGNEQFF TGCGCCAGCAGCTTGATGACGGGAGCGGGCAATGAGCAGTTCTTC . 15 . TRBJ2-1 TRBV5-1
CSAQDRDGSYEQYF TGCAGTGCTCAAGACAGGGATGGCTCCTACGAGCAGTACTTC TRBD1 14 many TRBJ2-7 TRBV20-1
CASIYRTGPYEQYF TGTGCCAGCATTTATCGGACAGGTCCCTACGAGCAGTACTTC TRBD1 14 . TRBJ2-7 TRBV6-2/TRBV6-3
CSASSGGLPPTYEQYF TGCAGTGCTAGCTCAGGGGGTCTTCCACCTACCTACGAGCAGTACTTC TRBD1 16 . TRBJ2-7 TRBV20-1
CASSRYILAGDTDTQYF TGTGCCAGCAGTAGATATATTTTAGCGGGTGACACAGATACGCAGTATTTT TRBD2 17 many TRBJ2-3 TRBV6-1
CASSQQRGTDTQYF TGCGCCAGCAGCCAGCAGAGGGGCACAGATACGCAGTATTTT . 14 many TRBJ2-3 TRBV4-3
CASSQTSGRTYEQYF TGTGCCAGCAGTCAAACTAGCGGGAGGACGTACGAGCAGTACTTC TRBD2 15 many TRBJ2-7 TRBV12-3/TRBV12-4
CASGGRGMGTDTQYF TGTGCCAGCGGCGGACGGGGGATGGGAACAGATACGCAGTATTTT . 15 few TRBJ2-3 TRBV27
CASADQGSYNEQFF TGTGCCAGCGCCGATCAGGGATCCTACAATGAGCAGTTCTTC . 14 many TRBJ2-1 TRBV27
CASSYLAGGTYGYTF TGTGCCAGCAGTTACTTGGCAGGGGGCACCTATGGCTACACCTTC TRBD1 15 many TRBJ1-2 TRBV6-5
CASSLQGGRGETQYF TGCGCCAGCAGCTTACAGGGGGGGCGAGGGGAGACCCAGTACTTC . 15 . TRBJ2-5 TRBV5-1
CSAREAPQWQVKNIQYF TGCAGTGCTAGAGAGGCCCCGCAGTGGCAGGTCAAAAACATTCAGTACTTC . 17 many TRBJ2-4 TRBV20-1
CASSTGTTNEKLFF TGTGCCAGCAGCACAGGGACAACTAATGAAAAACTGTTTTTT . 14 many TRBJ1-4 TRBV12-3/TRBV12-4
CASSPREGINPSGANVLTF TGTGCCAGCAGCCCTCGCGAAGGCATAAATCCCTCTGGGGCCAACGTCCTGACTTTC . 19 many TRBJ2-6 TRBV14
CASSLKVEQYF TGTGCCAGCAGCTTAAAGGTCGAGCAGTACTTC . 11 few TRBJ2-7 TRBV6-2/TRBV6-3
CASSYSEKAIYTQYF TGTGCCAGCAGTTACTCAGAAAAGGCTATTTATACGCAGTATTTT . 15 . TRBJ2-3 TRBV6-5
CASSFLSDNEQFF TGTGCCAGCAGCTTTTTGTCTGACAATGAGCAGTTCTTC . 13 . TRBJ2-1 TRBV7-2
CASSKTGSREQYF TGTGCCAGCAGCAAAACAGGGTCCCGCGAGCAGTACTTC . 13 few TRBJ2-7 TRBV28
CASSLGLDKTQYF TGTGCCAGCAGCTTAGGACTTGACAAGACCCAGTACTTC . 13 few TRBJ2-5 TRBV7-9